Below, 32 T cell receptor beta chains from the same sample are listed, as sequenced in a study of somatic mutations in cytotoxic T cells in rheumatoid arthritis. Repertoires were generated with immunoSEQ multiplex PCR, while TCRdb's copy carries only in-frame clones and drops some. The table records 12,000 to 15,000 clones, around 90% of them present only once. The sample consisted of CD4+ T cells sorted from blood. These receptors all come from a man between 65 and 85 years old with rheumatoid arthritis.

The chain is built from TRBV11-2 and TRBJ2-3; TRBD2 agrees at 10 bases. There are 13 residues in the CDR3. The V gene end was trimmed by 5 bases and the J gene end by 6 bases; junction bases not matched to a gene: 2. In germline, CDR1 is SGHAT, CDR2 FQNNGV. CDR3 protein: CASSLAGVDTQYF. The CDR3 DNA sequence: TGTGCCAGCAGCCTAGCGGGAGTGGATACGCAGTATTTT.

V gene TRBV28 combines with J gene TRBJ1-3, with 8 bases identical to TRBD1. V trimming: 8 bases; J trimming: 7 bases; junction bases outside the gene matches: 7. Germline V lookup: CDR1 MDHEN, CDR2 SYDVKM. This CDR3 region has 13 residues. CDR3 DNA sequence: TGTGCCAGCGTCCAGGGGGCTCGGAACACCATATATTTT. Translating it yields CASVQGARNTIYF. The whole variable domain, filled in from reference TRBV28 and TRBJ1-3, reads DVKVTQSSRYLVKRTGEKVFLECVQDMDHENMFWYRQDPGLGLRLIYFSYDVKMKEKGDIPEGYSVSREKKERFSLILESASTNQTSMYLCASVQGARNTIYFGEGSWLTVV.

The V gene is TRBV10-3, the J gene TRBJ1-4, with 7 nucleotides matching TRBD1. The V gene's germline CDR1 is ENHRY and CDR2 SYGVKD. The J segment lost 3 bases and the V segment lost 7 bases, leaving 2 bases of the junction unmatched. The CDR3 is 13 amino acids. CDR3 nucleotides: TGTGCCATCACGGGACAGCCTAATGAAAAACTGTTTTTT. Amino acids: CAITGQPNEKLFF.

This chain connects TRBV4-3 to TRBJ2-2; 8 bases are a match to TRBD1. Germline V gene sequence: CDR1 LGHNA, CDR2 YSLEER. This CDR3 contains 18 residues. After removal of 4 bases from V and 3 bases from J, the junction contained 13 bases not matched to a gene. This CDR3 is CASSPPPGQGAYTGELFF. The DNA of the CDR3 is TGCGCCAGCAGCCCCCCACCGGGGCAGGGGGCCTACACCGGGGAGCTGTTTTTT.

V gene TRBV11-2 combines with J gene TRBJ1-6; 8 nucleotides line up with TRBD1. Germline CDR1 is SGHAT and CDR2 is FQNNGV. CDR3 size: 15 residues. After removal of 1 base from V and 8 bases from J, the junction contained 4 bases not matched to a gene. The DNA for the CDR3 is TGTGCCAGCAGCTTAGGGGACAGGAGGCATTCACCCCTCCACTTT. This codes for CASSLGDRRHSPLHF.

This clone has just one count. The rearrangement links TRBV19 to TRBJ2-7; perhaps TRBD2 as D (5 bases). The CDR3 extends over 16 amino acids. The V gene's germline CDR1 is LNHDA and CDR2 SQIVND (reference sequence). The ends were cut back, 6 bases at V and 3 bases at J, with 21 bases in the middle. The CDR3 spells CASRRQSDFPFYEQYF. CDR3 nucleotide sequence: TGTGCCAGTAGGCGACAATCGGACTTTCCCTTCTACGAGCAGTACTTC.

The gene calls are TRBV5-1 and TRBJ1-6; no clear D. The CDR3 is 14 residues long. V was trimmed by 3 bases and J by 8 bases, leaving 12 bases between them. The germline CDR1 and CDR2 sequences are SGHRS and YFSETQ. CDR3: CASSYQGRDSPLHF. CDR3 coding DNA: TGCGCCAGCAGCTACCAAGGGAGGGATTCACCCCTCCACTTT.

CDR3: CASRPGPGGIHGYTF. DNA for the CDR3: TGTGCCAGCAGGCCAGGGCCGGGGGGAATCCATGGCTACACCTTC. This chain joins TRBV7-2 and TRBJ1-2, with a tentative D call TRBD1 (5 bases). Germline-derived CDR1 and CDR2 are SGHTA and FQGNSA. Trimming shortened V by 6 bases and J by 6 bases, and 20 bases separated the two germline ends. The CDR3 runs 15 residues.

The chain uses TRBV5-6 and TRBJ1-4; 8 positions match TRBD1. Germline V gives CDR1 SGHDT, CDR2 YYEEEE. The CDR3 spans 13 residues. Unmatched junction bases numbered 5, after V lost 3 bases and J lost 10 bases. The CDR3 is CASSSGQGLKLFF. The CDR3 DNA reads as TGTGCCAGCAGCTCCGGACAGGGTCTAAAACTGTTTTTT.

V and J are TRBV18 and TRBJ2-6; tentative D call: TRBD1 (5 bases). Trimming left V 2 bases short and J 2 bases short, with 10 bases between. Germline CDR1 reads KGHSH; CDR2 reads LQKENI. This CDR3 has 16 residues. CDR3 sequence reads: CASSPIQGPGANVLTF. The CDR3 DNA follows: TGTGCCAGCTCACCAATTCAGGGTCCTGGGGCCAACGTCCTGACTTTC. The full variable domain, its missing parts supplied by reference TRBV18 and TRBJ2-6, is NAGVMQNPRHLVRRRGQEARLRCSPMKGHSHVYWYRQLPEEGLKFMVYLQKENIIDESGMPKERFSAEFPKEGPSILRIQQVVRGDSAAYFCASSPIQGPGANVLTFGAGSRLTVL.

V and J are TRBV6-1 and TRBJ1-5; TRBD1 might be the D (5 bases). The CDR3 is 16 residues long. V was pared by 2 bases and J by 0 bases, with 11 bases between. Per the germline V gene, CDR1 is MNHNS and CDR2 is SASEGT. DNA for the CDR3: TGTGCCAGCAGTGAAATCTGGGGGGGTAGCAATCAGCCCCAGCATTTT. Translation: CASSEIWGGSNQPQHF.

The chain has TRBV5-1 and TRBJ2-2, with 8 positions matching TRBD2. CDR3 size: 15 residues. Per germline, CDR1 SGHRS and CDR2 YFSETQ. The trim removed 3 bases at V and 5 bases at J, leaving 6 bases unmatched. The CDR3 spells CASSSPAGVTGELFF. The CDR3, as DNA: TGCGCCAGCAGCTCTCCAGCGGGGGTAACCGGGGAGCTGTTTTTT.

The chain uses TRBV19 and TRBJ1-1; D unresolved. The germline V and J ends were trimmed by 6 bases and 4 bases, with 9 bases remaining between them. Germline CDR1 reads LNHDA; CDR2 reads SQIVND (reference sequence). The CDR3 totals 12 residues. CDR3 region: CASRSWATEAFF. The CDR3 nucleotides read TGTGCCAGTAGGTCCTGGGCCACTGAAGCTTTCTTT.

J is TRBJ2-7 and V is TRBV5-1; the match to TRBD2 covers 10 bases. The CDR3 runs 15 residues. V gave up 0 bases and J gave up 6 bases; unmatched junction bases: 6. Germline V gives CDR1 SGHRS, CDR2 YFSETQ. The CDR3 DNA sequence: TGCGCCAGCAGCTTGGAGGCTAGCGGGGGCGCCGAGCAGTACTTC. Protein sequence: CASSLEASGGAEQYF. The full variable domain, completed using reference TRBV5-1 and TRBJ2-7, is KAGVTQTPRYLIKTRGQQVTLSCSPISGHRSVSWYQQTPGQGLQFLFEYFSETQRNKGNFPGRFSGRQFSNSRSEMNVSTLELGDSALYLCASSLEASGGAEQYFGPGTRLTVT.

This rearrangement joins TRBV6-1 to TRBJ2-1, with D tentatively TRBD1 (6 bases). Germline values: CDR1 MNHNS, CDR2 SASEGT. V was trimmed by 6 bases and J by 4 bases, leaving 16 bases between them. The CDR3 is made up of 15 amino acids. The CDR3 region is CASSLGGIGYNEQFF. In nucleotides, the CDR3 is TGTGCCAGCAGCTTAGGGGGTATCGGATACAATGAGCAGTTCTTC.

The CDR3 region is CASSLEDRGGYTF. CDR3 nucleotides: TGTGCCAGCAGCTTAGAGGACAGGGGTGGCTACACCTTC. The rearrangement uses TRBV7-9 and TRBJ1-2; 9 bases fit TRBD1. The trim removed 1 base at V and 7 bases at J, leaving 1 base unmatched. Germline CDR1 and CDR2: SEHNR and FQNEAQ (reference sequence). This CDR3 spans 13 amino acids. Variable domain in full (rest from reference TRBV7-9 and TRBJ1-2): DTGVSQNPRHKITKRGQNVTFRCDPISEHNRLYWYRQTLGQGPEFLTYFQNEAQLEKSRLLSDRFSAERPKGSFSTLEIQRTEQGDSAMYLCASSLEDRGGYTFGSGTRLTVV.

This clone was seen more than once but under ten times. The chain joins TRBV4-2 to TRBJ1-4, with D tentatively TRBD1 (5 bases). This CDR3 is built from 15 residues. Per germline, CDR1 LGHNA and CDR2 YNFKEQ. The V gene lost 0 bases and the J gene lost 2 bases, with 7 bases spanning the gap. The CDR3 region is CASSQEAGTNEKLFF. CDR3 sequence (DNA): TGTGCCAGCAGCCAAGAGGCAGGGACTAATGAAAAACTGTTTTTT.

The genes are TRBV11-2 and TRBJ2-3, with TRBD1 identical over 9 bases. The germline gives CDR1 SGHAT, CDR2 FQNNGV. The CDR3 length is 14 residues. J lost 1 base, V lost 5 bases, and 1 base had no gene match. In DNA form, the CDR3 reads TGTGCCAGCAGCCGGACAGGGGGCACAGATACGCAGTATTTT. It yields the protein CASSRTGGTDTQYF.

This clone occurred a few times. The CDR3 DNA reads TGTGCCTGGATGGCAGGGTGGAATTCACCCCTCCACTTT. It translates to CAWMAGWNSPLHF. The J gene is TRBJ1-6, the V gene TRBV30; D possibly corresponds to TRBD1 (5 bases). Between the trimmed V and J ends, which lost 4 bases and 7 bases, there was a span of 11 bases. This CDR3 has 13 amino acids. Germline V gene sequence: CDR1 GTSNPN, CDR2 SVGIG (reference sequence). The full variable domain, with the rest looked up from reference TRBV30 and TRBJ1-6, is SQTIHQWPATLVQPVGSPLSLECTVEGTSNPNLYWYRQAAGRGLQLLFYSVGIGQISSEVPQNLSASRPQDRQFILSSKKLLLSDSGFYLCAWMAGWNSPLHFGNGTRLTVT.

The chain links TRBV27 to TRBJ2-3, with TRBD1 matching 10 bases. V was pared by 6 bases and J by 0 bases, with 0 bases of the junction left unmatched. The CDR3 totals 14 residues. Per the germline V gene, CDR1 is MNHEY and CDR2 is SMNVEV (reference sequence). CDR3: CASRDRGSTDTQYF. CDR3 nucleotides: TGTGCCAGCAGGGACAGGGGGAGCACAGATACGCAGTATTTT.

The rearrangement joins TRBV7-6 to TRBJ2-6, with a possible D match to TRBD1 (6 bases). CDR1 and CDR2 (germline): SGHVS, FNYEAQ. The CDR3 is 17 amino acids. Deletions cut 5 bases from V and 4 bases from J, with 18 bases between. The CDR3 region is CASSQNQQGSGANVLTF. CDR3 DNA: TGTGCCAGCAGCCAGAACCAACAGGGCTCAGGGGCCAACGTCCTGACTTTC.

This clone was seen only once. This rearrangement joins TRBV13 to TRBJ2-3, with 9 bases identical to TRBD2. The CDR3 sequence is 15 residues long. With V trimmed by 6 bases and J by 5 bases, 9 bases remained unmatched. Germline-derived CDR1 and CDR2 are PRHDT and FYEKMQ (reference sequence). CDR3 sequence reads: CASSLKAGGRDTQYF. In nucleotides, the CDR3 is TGTGCCAGCAGTCTAAAAGCGGGGGGAAGAGATACGCAGTATTTT.

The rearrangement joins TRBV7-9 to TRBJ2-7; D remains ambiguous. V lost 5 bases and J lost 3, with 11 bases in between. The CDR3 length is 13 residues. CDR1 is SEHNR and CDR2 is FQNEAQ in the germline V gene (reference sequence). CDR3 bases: TGTGCCAGCAGCCTCCCCCAGATCTACGAGCAGTACTTC. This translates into CASSLPQIYEQYF.

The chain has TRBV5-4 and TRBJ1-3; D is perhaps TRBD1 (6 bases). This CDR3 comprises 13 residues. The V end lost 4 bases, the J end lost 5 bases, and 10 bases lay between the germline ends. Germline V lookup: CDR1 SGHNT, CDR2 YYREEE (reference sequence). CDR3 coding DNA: TGTGCCAGCAGCCAGGGGTCCAGAAACACCATATATTTT. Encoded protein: CASSQGSRNTIYF.

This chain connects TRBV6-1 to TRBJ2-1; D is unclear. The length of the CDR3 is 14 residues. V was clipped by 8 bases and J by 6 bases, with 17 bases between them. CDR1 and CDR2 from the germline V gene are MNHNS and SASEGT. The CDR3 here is CASPRTSRGNEQFF. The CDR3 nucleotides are TGTGCCAGCCCCCGTACGTCCCGAGGCAATGAGCAGTTCTTC.

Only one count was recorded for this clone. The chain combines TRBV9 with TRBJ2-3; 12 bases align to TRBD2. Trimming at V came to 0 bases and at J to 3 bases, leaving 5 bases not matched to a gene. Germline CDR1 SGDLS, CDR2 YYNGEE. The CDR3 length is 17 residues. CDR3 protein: CASSVGTSGMGTDTQYF. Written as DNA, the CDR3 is TGTGCCAGCAGCGTAGGGACTAGCGGGATGGGGACAGATACGCAGTATTTT.

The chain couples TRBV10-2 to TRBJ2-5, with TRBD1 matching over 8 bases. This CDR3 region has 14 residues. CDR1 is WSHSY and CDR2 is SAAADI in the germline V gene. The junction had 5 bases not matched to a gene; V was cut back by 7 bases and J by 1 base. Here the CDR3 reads CASTSTGVQETQYF. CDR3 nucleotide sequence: TGCGCCAGCACCTCGACAGGGGTCCAAGAGACCCAGTACTTC.

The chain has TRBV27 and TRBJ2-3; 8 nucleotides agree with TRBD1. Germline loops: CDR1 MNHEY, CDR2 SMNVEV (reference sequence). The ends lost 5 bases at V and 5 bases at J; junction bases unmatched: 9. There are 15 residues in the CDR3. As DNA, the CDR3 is TGTGCCAGCAGTCTGGCGCAGGGGGCGGTAGATACGCAGTATTTT. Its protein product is CASSLAQGAVDTQYF.

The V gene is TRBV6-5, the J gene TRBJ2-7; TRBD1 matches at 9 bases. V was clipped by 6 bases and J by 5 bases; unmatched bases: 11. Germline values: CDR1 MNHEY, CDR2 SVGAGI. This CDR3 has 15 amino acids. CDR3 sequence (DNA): TGTGCCAGCAGCCACACAGGGGGCGATCTCCACGAGCAGTACTTC. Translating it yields CASSHTGGDLHEQYF.

This chain's CDR3 is CASSFYGVQETQYF. CDR3 in DNA: TGTGCCAGCAGCTTCTATGGAGTCCAAGAGACCCAGTACTTC. The chain uses TRBV7-2 and TRBJ2-5; D ambiguous. The CDR3 loop spans 14 amino acids. Germline lookup yields CDR1 SGHTA and CDR2 FQGNSA. V dropped 3 bases and J dropped 1 base, with 9 bases sitting between them.

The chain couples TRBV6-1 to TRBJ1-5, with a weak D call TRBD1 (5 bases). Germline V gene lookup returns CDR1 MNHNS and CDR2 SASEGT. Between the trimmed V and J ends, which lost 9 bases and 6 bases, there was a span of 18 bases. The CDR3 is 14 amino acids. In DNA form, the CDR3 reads TGTGCCAGTAACCCCGACAGTTTCACTCAGCCCCAGCATTTT. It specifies CASNPDSFTQPQHF.

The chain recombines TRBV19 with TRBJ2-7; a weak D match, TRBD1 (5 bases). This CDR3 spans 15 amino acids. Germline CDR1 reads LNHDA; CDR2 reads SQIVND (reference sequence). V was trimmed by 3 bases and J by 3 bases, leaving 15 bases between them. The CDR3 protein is CASSMGQGRGYEQYF. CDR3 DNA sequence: TGTGCCAGTAGTATGGGGCAGGGAAGAGGCTACGAGCAGTACTTC.